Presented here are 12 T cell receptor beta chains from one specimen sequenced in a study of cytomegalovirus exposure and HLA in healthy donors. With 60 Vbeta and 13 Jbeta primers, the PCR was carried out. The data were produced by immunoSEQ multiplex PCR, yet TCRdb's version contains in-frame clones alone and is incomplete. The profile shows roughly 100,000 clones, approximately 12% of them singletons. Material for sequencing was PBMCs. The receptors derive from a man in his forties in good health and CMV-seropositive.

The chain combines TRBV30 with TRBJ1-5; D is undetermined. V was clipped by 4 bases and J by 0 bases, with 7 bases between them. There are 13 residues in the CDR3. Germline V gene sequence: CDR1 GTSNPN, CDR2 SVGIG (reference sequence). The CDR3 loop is CAWNINSNQPQHF. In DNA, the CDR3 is TGTGCCTGGAACATCAATAGCAATCAGCCCCAGCATTTT.

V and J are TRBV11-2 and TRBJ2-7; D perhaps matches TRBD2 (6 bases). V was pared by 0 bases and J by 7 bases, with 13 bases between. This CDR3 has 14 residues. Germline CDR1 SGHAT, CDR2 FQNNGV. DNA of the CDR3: TGTGCCAGCAGCTTAGATACGGGAGTTCAAGAGCAGTACTTC. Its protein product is CASSLDTGVQEQYF. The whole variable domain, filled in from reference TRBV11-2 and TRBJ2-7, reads EAGVAQSPRYKIIEKRQSVAFWCNPISGHATLYWYQQILGQGPKLLIQFQNNGVVDDSQLPKDRFSAERLKGVDSTLKIQPAKLEDSAVYLCASSLDTGVQEQYFGPGTRLTVT.

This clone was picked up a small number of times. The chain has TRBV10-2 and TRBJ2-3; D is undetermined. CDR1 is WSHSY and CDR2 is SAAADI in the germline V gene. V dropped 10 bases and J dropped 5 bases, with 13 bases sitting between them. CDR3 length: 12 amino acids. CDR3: CATAARGDTQYF. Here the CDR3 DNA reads TGCGCCACCGCGGCCCGAGGAGATACGCAGTATTTT.

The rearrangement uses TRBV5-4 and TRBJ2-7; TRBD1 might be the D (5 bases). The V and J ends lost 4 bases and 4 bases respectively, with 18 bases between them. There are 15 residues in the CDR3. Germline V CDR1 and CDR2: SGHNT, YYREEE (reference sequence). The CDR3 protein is CASSPPDTSLYEQYF. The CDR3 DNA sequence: TGTGCCAGCAGCCCGCCGGACACGAGCCTTTACGAGCAGTACTTC.

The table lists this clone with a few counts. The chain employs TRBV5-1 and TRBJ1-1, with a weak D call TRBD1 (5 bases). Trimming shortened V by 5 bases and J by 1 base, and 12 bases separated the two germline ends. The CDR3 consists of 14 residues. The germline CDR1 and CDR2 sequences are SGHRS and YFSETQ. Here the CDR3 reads CASSWTQGNTEAFF. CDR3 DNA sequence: TGCGCCAGCAGTTGGACCCAGGGGAACACTGAAGCTTTCTTT.

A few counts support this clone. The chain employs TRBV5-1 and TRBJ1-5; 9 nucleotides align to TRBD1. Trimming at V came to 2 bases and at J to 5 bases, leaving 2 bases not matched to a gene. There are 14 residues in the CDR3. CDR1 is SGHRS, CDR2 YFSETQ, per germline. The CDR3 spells CASSFTGGDQPQHF. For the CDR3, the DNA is TGCGCCAGCAGCTTCACAGGGGGCGATCAGCCCCAGCATTTT.

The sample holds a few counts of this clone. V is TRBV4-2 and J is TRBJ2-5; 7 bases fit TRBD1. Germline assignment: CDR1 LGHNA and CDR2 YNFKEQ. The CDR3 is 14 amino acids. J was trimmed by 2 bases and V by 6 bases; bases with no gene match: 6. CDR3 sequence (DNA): TGTGCCAGCAGGCCCGGGACAGAGCAAGAGACCCAGTACTTC. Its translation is CASRPGTEQETQYF.

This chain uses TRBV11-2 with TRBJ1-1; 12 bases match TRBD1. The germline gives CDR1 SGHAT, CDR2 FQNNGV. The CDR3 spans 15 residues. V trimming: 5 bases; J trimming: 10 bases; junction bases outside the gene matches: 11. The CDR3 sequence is CASSPGDRGRGAAFF. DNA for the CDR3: TGTGCCAGCAGCCCGGGGGACAGGGGGCGTGGAGCAGCTTTCTTT.

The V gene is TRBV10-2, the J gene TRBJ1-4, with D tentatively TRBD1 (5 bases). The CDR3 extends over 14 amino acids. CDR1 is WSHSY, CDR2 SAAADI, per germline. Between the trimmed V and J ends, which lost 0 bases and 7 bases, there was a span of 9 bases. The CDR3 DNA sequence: TGCGCCAGCAGTGAGTCCAGGGAAGGTGAAAAACTGTTTTTT. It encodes CASSESREGEKLFF.

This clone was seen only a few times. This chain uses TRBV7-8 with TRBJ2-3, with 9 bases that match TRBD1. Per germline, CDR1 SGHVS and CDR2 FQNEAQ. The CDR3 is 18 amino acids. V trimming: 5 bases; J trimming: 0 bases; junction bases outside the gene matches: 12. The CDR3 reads CASSREAGQGTSTDTQYF. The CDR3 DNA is TGTGCCAGCAGCCGTGAGGCGGGACAGGGAACTAGCACAGATACGCAGTATTTT.

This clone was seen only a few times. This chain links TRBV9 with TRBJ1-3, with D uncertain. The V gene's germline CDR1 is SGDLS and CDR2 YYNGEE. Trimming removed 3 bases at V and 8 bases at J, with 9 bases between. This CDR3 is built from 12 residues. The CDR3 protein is CASSARGDTIYF. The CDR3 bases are TGTGCCAGCAGCGCCCGAGGCGACACCATATATTTT.

CDR3 nucleotides: TGTGCCAGCAGTCGAGACCAAGAGACCCAGTACTTC. Its protein is CASSRDQETQYF. The genes are TRBV27 and TRBJ2-5; D remains ambiguous. The CDR3 extends over 12 amino acids. CDR1 is MNHEY and CDR2 is SMNVEV in the germline V gene (reference sequence). The V end was cut by 5 bases, the J end by 0 bases, with 4 bases between.